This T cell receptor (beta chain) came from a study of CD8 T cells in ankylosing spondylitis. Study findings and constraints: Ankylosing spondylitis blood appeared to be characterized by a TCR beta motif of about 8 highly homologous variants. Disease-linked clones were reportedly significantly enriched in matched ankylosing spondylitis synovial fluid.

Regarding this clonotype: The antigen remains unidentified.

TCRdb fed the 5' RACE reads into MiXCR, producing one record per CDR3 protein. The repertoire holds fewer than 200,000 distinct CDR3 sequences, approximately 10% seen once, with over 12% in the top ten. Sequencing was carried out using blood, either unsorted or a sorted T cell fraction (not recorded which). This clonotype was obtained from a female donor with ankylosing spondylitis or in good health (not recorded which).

The CDR3 coding sequence is TGCAGTGCTAGCGGGAGGGAAGACACAGATACGCAGTATTTT. Its protein is CSASGREDTDTQYF. The chain links TRBV20-1 to TRBJ2-3; TRBD2 aligns across 8 bases. The CDR3 runs 14 residues. The V gene end was trimmed by 3 bases and the J gene end by 2 bases; junction bases not matched to a gene: 4. Germline V gene lookup returns CDR1 DFQATT and CDR2 SNEGSKA (reference sequence).